A selection of T cell receptor beta chains follows, all from one sample in a study of T-cell memory formation after mild COVID-19. TCRdb redid the calling of the 5' RACE reads with MiXCR, one entry per CDR3 protein. The repertoire holds a few hundred thousand distinct CDR3 sequences, with 20% to 25% as singletons. Sequenced sample: PBMCs or a T cell subset sorted from them (not recorded which). These receptors all stem from an adult woman who had mild COVID-19 (a few samples of this study predate the infection). Cell type and time point are not known. Both conserved end residues are part of each CDR3. D genes are given only for firm matches. A row's size may be missing; if present it is once, few, many or a size class.

D	J	V	size	CDR3	DNA
TRBD2	TRBJ2-2	TRBV9	few	CASSVGLAGPNTGELFF	TGTGCCAGCAGCGTAGGACTAGCGGGGCCGAACACCGGGGAGCTGTTTTTT
.	TRBJ2-5	TRBV29-1	few	CSVEDPVSVRETQYF	TGCAGCGTTGAAGATCCAGTATCGGTTAGGGAGACCCAGTACTTC
.	TRBJ2-1	TRBV3-1	once	CASSQLTGQFYNEQFF	TGTGCCAGCAGCCAGCTAACCGGACAGTTTTACAATGAGCAGTTCTTC
.	TRBJ1-6	TRBV19	.	CASSAGQPHSPLHF	TGTGCCAGTAGTGCCGGACAGCCCCATTCACCCCTCCACTTT
TRBD1	TRBJ2-5	TRBV6-1	few	CASSETDRGARETQYF	TGTGCCAGCAGTGAAACGGACAGGGGTGCGCGGGAGACCCAGTACTTC
TRBD2	TRBJ2-7	TRBV2	.	CASSNTGTRIPYEQYF	TGTGCCAGCAGTAACACCGGGACTAGAATACCCTACGAGCAGTACTTC
.	TRBJ2-7	TRBV30	.	CAWRSVEQYF	TGTGCCTGGAGGTCGGTCGAGCAGTACTTC
TRBD2	TRBJ2-5	TRBV7-3	.	CASKGGREETQYF	TGTGCCAGCAAGGGAGGGAGAGAAGAGACCCAGTACTTC
.	TRBJ1-2	TRBV12-3/TRBV12-4	.	CASSSHYGYTF	TGTGCCAGCAGTTCACACTACGGCTACACCTTC
TRBD2	TRBJ2-1	TRBV19	few	CASTPLGGLAGGAYNEQFF	TGTGCCAGTACCCCATTAGGGGGACTAGCGGGAGGGGCCTACAATGAGCAGTTCTTC